This T cell receptor beta chain was identified in a study of early T cells in non-severe SARS-CoV-2 infection. Individual cDNA molecules received unique molecular identifiers during library preparation. TCRdb ran MiXCR on the 5' RACE reads and lists one entry per CDR3 protein. The table includes around 100,000 distinct CDR3 sequences, around 13% detected once. Study findings and constraints: Using VDJdb, the matching emphasized anti-spike CD8 responses while missing private and CD4 specificities.

The CDR3 contains 12 residues. CDR1 and CDR2 (germline): SGHTA, FQGNSA. Trimming cost V 5 bases and J 8 bases, with 9 bases left between them. This clonotype was seen repeatedly, ten times or more. The antigen remains undetermined. This TCR was recovered from an adult who was a healthcare worker with PCR-confirmed SARS-CoV-2 infection or an uninfected control (not recorded which). The material sequenced was whole blood. The chain combines TRBV7-2 with TRBJ2-2, with D possibly being TRBD2 (6 bases). The CDR3, as DNA: TGTGCCAGCAGCCAAAGCGGGGGGGAGCTGTTTTTT. This codes for CASSQSGGELFF.